The 29 T cell receptor beta chains presented below share a single source sample, sequenced in a study of OX40 agonist ivuxolimab in advanced cancers. Library generation was performed with the immunoSEQ multiplex PCR assay. The clones in this table, taken by TCRdb from immuneACCESS, are in-frame only. Not every clone is retained; where verified, under half of the shortfall comes from an unresolved V gene, and the cause of the rest is unknown. The sample contains 29,000 or so clones, 80% to 95% of them found a single time. The ten largest clones add up to about 9.4% of the sample. Sequenced here: CD4+ or CD8+ T cells sorted from blood, sampled in a trial of the OX40 agonist ivuxolimab. These receptors were obtained from an adult with an advanced solid tumor such as melanoma, head and neck, liver or kidney cancer.

The chain joins TRBV6-1 to TRBJ2-7, with a possible D match to TRBD2 (5 bases). Germline CDR1 MNHNS, CDR2 SASEGT. This CDR3 has 13 amino acids. V lost 5 bases to trimming and J lost 9 bases, with 17 bases between them. The CDR3 reads CASSSGLFEAQYF. The DNA of the CDR3 is TGTGCCAGCAGTTCCGGACTCTTCGAAGCGCAGTACTTC.

This chain uses TRBV30 with TRBJ1-1; no clear D. Trimming removed 5 bases from V and 6 bases from J, with 22 bases in between. CDR1 and CDR2 (germline): GTSNPN, SVGIG (reference sequence). The CDR3 loop spans 15 amino acids. In nucleotides, the CDR3 is TGTGCCTGGGGGCCAGGTATTGTGGGTGGCCCTGAAGCTTTCTTT. Residues: CAWGPGIVGGPEAFF.

The rearrangement uses TRBV19 and TRBJ2-2; D gene unclear. Trimming cost V 5 bases and J 1 base, with 11 bases left between them. The CDR3 is 15 residues long. CDR1 is LNHDA, CDR2 SQIVND, per germline (reference sequence). For the CDR3, the DNA is TGTGCCAGTAGTTTAAGTCGGATGAACACCGGGGAGCTGTTTTTT. Residues: CASSLSRMNTGELFF.

The chain combines TRBV5-6 with TRBJ2-7; D gene uncertain. The CDR3 sequence is 11 residues long. Trimming removed 1 base at V and 6 bases at J, with 5 bases between. From germline, CDR1 is SGHDT and CDR2 YYEEEE. The CDR3 sequence is CASSLSGEQYF. CDR3 DNA: TGTGCCAGCAGCTTGTCGGGCGAGCAGTACTTC. The variable domain in full, completed from reference TRBV5-6 and TRBJ2-7, reads DAGVTQSPTHLIKTRGQQVTLRCSPKSGHDTVSWYQQALGQGPQFIFQYYEEEERQRGNFPDRFSGHQFPNYSSELNVNALLLGDSALYLCASSLSGEQYFGPGTRLTVT.

The rearrangement links TRBV2 to TRBJ2-3; D gene ambiguous. The CDR3 is 15 amino acids. Trimming took off 3 bases at V and 0 bases at J, with 10 bases between the two ends. Germline V gene data show CDR1 as SNHLY and CDR2 as FYNNEI. The CDR3 is CASSDPGLSTDTQYF. The CDR3 DNA reads TGTGCCAGCAGTGACCCGGGTCTGAGCACAGATACGCAGTATTTT.

The chain combines TRBV11-2 with TRBJ2-5; TRBD2 matches 11 bases. The V gene's germline CDR1 is SGHAT and CDR2 FQNNGV. CDR3 length equals 16 residues. The V segment lost 0 bases and the J segment 5 bases; nucleotides outside the gene matches: 5. The CDR3 loop is CASSLDSGRAGETQYF. The DNA for the CDR3 is TGTGCCAGCAGCTTAGATAGCGGGAGGGCCGGGGAGACCCAGTACTTC. Filled out from reference TRBV11-2 and TRBJ2-5, the complete variable domain reads EAGVAQSPRYKIIEKRQSVAFWCNPISGHATLYWYQQILGQGPKLLIQFQNNGVVDDSQLPKDRFSAERLKGVDSTLKIQPAKLEDSAVYLCASSLDSGRAGETQYFGPGTRLLVL.

In this sample, this clone turned up once. The chain uses TRBV19 and TRBJ1-6, with D maybe TRBD1 (5 bases). CDR3 length: 17 residues. The germline V gene encodes CDR1 LNHDA and CDR2 SQIVND (reference sequence). V was trimmed by 5 bases and J by 1 base, leaving 15 bases between them. The CDR3 protein is CASSSGNEFSYNSPLHF. The CDR3 nucleotides read TGTGCCAGTAGTTCAGGGAACGAATTTTCCTATAATTCACCCCTCCACTTT. The full variable domain, with the rest looked up from reference TRBV19 and TRBJ1-6, is DGGITQSPKYLFRKEGQNVTLSCEQNLNHDAMYWYRQDPGQGLRLIYYSQIVNDFQKGDIAEGYSVSREKKESFPLTVTSAQKNPTAFYLCASSSGNEFSYNSPLHFGNGTRLTVT.

The V call is TRBV19, the J call TRBJ1-2; D might be TRBD1 (6 bases). The germline V gene has CDR1 LNHDA and CDR2 SQIVND (reference sequence). The CDR3 totals 11 residues. Trimming pared 9 bases from V and 4 bases from J, leaving 9 bases between. CDR3 DNA: TGTGCCAGCGGGACAACCTATGGCTACACCTTC. This translates into CASGTTYGYTF.

This chain connects TRBV11-2 to TRBJ1-5; D gene unclear. CDR3 length: 13 amino acids. V lost 4 bases to trimming and J lost 0 bases, with 4 bases between them. CDR1 is SGHAT, CDR2 FQNNGV, per germline. CDR3 nucleotides: TGTGCCAGCAGCTATAGTAGCAATCAGCCCCAGCATTTT. Encoded protein: CASSYSSNQPQHF. The full variable domain, with the rest looked up from reference TRBV11-2 and TRBJ1-5, is EAGVAQSPRYKIIEKRQSVAFWCNPISGHATLYWYQQILGQGPKLLIQFQNNGVVDDSQLPKDRFSAERLKGVDSTLKIQPAKLEDSAVYLCASSYSSNQPQHFGDGTRLSIL.

The chain couples TRBV27 to TRBJ2-1; no clear D. The CDR3 loop spans 16 amino acids. In germline, CDR1 is MNHEY, CDR2 SMNVEV (reference sequence). V was clipped by 2 bases and J by 5 bases, with 16 bases between them. In DNA, the CDR3 is TGTGCCAGCAGTTTACGGTTTTCCTCCACCAACAATGAGCAGTTCTTC. Encoded protein: CASSLRFSSTNNEQFF.

The table lists this clone with a count of one. This chain joins TRBV5-1 and TRBJ1-5; no reliable D call. Germline lookup yields CDR1 SGHRS and CDR2 YFSETQ. CDR3 size: 15 residues. V was trimmed by 1 base and J by 0 bases, leaving 8 bases between them. The CDR3 nucleotides are TGCGCCAGCAGCTTGTTGGGGAATAGCAATCAGCCCCAGCATTTT. It yields the protein CASSLLGNSNQPQHF. Combining the CDR3 with reference TRBV5-1 and TRBJ1-5 gives the whole variable domain KAGVTQTPRYLIKTRGQQVTLSCSPISGHRSVSWYQQTPGQGLQFLFEYFSETQRNKGNFPGRFSGRQFSNSRSEMNVSTLELGDSALYLCASSLLGNSNQPQHFGDGTRLSIL.

Only one count was recorded for this clone. This sequence joins TRBV2 and TRBJ2-3, with 7 bases that match TRBD1. The CDR3 has 16 residues. V dropped 4 bases and J dropped 3; count of bases not matched to a gene: 10. Germline CDR1 reads SNHLY; CDR2 reads FYNNEI. CDR3 DNA sequence: TGTGCCAGCAGTGGGCCTGAGGGGGCAGGGACAGATACGCAGTATTTT. The encoded protein is CASSGPEGAGTDTQYF. The full variable domain, rest sourced from reference TRBV2 and TRBJ2-3, is EPEVTQTPSHQVTQMGQEVILRCVPISNHLYFYWYRQILGQKVEFLVSFYNNEISEKSEIFDDQFSVERPDGSNFTLKIRSTKLEDSAMYFCASSGPEGAGTDTQYFGPGTRLTVL.

The rearrangement links TRBV19 to TRBJ1-1; TRBD1 is a possible D gene (5 bases). The CDR3 runs to 12 residues. Looked up from germline, CDR1 is LNHDA and CDR2 is SQIVND (reference sequence). Trimming stripped 8 bases from V and 4 bases from J, with 11 bases between. CDR3 nucleotides: TGTGCCAGTCTGGGCGGGGGCACTGAAGCTTTCTTT. Translation: CASLGGGTEAFF.

This rearrangement joins TRBV4-2 to TRBJ2-1; D gene unclear. Germline V CDR1 and CDR2: LGHNA, YNFKEQ. The length of the CDR3 is 15 residues. V lost 1 base, J lost 4 bases, and 11 bases lay in between. CDR3 nucleotides: TGTGCCAGCAGCCAAGTTACCGAGGTTTACAATGAGCAGTTCTTC. Encoded protein: CASSQVTEVYNEQFF.

The genes are TRBV6-5 and TRBJ1-5; D is ambiguous. The CDR3 extends over 14 amino acids. Trimming pared 5 bases from V and 1 base from J, leaving 9 bases between. Germline V lookup: CDR1 MNHEY, CDR2 SVGAGI. As DNA, the CDR3 is TGTGCCAGCAGTGAGGCTGCGAGCAATCAGCCCCAGCATTTT. This codes for CASSEAASNQPQHF.

Of note for this clone: A junction boundary mismatches the germline segment, possibly from a read error. The J gene is TRBJ2-1, the V gene TRBV7-9, with 12 positions matching TRBD2. The length of the CDR3 is 19 residues. Per germline, CDR1 SEHNR and CDR2 FQNEAQ (reference sequence). The CDR3, as DNA: TGTGCCAGCAGCTCCGCGACTAGCGGGAGTTGGAGTCGTCCCAATGGGCAGTTCTTC. Protein sequence: CASSSATSGSWSRPNGQFF.

The chain couples TRBV4-3 to TRBJ1-2; the D gene is possibly TRBD1 (5 bases). The V end lost 0 bases, the J end lost 6 bases, and 14 bases lay between the germline ends. The germline CDR1 and CDR2 sequences are LGHNA and YSLEER. There are 15 residues in the CDR3. The CDR3 reads CASSQDWAGINGYTF. CDR3 sequence (DNA): TGCGCCAGCAGCCAAGATTGGGCAGGGATTAATGGCTACACCTTC.

The rearrangement uses TRBV7-2 and TRBJ2-3; 7 nucleotides align to TRBD2. Trimming removed 5 bases from V and 3 bases from J; junction bases left unmatched: 8. The germline CDR1 and CDR2 sequences are SGHTA and FQGNSA. This CDR3 region has 15 residues. The CDR3 loop reads CASSLGGGGTDTQYF. CDR3 bases: TGTGCCAGCAGCCTTGGGGGGGGAGGGACAGATACGCAGTATTTT.

The chain uses TRBV19 and TRBJ2-4; D uncertain. The CDR3 runs to 14 residues. The germline V and J ends were trimmed by 7 bases and 1 base, with 11 bases remaining between them. Germline V gene data show CDR1 as LNHDA and CDR2 as SQIVND (reference sequence). In DNA form, the CDR3 reads TGTGCCAGTACCTCCACGGCCGCCAAAAACATTCAGTACTTC. Translated: CASTSTAAKNIQYF.

The rearrangement links TRBV27 to TRBJ2-2; D remains ambiguous. V lost 6 bases, J lost 3 bases, and 11 bases lay in between. Germline V CDR1 and CDR2: MNHEY, SMNVEV (reference sequence). The CDR3 is made up of 14 amino acids. In DNA form, the CDR3 reads TGTGCCAGCAGCCACGGACCGGACACCGGGGAGCTGTTTTTT. Its protein product is CASSHGPDTGELFF.

The rearrangement uses TRBV29-1 and TRBJ1-2; unclear D gene. V lost 2 bases to trimming and J lost 4 bases, with 11 bases between them. The CDR3 is made up of 13 amino acids. CDR1 SQVTM and CDR2 ANQGSEA come from the germline V gene. The CDR3 sequence is CSVETADFYGYTF. In DNA, the CDR3 is TGCAGCGTTGAAACAGCAGATTTCTATGGCTACACCTTC.

The sample holds one count of this clone. This sequence joins TRBV10-2 and TRBJ2-1; 11 positions agree with TRBD2. Germline lookup yields CDR1 WSHSY and CDR2 SAAADI. The V gene end was trimmed by 3 bases and the J gene end by 3 bases; junction bases not matched to a gene: 7. The CDR3 runs to 17 residues. CDR3 sequence: CASSDWRLAGLYNEQFF. The CDR3 nucleotides read TGCGCCAGCAGTGATTGGAGACTAGCGGGACTCTACAATGAGCAGTTCTTC.

J is TRBJ1-5 and V is TRBV7-3; D is unclear. The CDR3 has 11 amino acids. Per germline, CDR1 SGHTA and CDR2 FQGTGA. The CDR3: CAGLHNQPQHF. DNA of the CDR3: TGTGCAGGACTGCACAATCAGCCCCAGCATTTT. Full variable domain (remainder filled in from reference TRBV7-3 and TRBJ1-5): GAGVSQTPSNKVTEKGKYVELRCDPISGHTALYWYRQSLGQGPEFLIYFQGTGAADDSGLPNDRFFAVRPEGSVSTLKIQRTERGDSAVYLCAGLHNQPQHFGDGTRLSIL.

A single count supports this clone. This chain connects TRBV5-6 to TRBJ1-1; D gene unclear. Germline V gene lookup returns CDR1 SGHDT and CDR2 YYEEEE. The CDR3 covers 16 residues. Between the trimmed V and J ends, which lost 1 base and 0 bases, there was a span of 13 bases. The CDR3 coding sequence is TGTGCCAGCAGCTTGTGGGCGGCCGTCATGAACACTGAAGCTTTCTTT. Translation: CASSLWAAVMNTEAFF.

The CDR3 region is CASMTSGGSEETQYF. In nucleotides, the CDR3 is TGTGCCAGCATGACTAGCGGGGGGTCCGAGGAGACCCAGTACTTC. The genes are TRBV9 and TRBJ2-5, with 13 bases matching TRBD2. V shed 6 bases, J shed 5 bases, and the junction held 7 bases outside the gene matches. The CDR3 length is 15 residues. CDR1 and CDR2 (germline): SGDLS, YYNGEE.

For the CDR3, the DNA is TGTGCCAGCAGTACAGGGCCTGGCTACACCTTC. Protein sequence: CASSTGPGYTF. The gene calls are TRBV7-6 and TRBJ1-2, with a weak D call TRBD1 (6 bases). Per germline, CDR1 SGHVS and CDR2 FNYEAQ. The CDR3 has 11 amino acids. V was trimmed by 6 bases and J by 7 bases, leaving 9 bases between them.

The chain is built from TRBV11-2 and TRBJ2-7; 8 positions agree with TRBD1. Looked up from germline, CDR1 is SGHAT and CDR2 is FQNNGV. CDR3 length: 14 amino acids. Losses at the gene ends were 5 bases for V and 7 bases for J; bases not matched to a gene: 10. CDR3 sequence (DNA): TGTGCCAGCAGCCCCAAGGACAGGGACCGAGAGCAGTACTTC. It yields the protein CASSPKDRDREQYF.

The gene calls are TRBV6-5 and TRBJ2-7; D is ambiguous. The V and J ends lost 8 bases and 2 bases respectively, with 7 bases between them. Germline V gene lookup returns CDR1 MNHEY and CDR2 SVGAGI. The CDR3 has 11 amino acids. The CDR3 DNA follows: TGTGCCAGCGGTGGGACCTACGAGCAGTACTTC. Residues: CASGGTYEQYF.

The chain has TRBV1 and TRBJ2-3; the table's TRBD2 call for D was not verified on the DNA. TRBV1 is a known pseudogene. The CDR3 is 16 residues long. In DNA, the CDR3 is TGCACCAGCAGCCAAGATCAGGGAGGCCCCACAGATACGCAGTATTTT. It specifies CTSSQDQGGPTDTQYF.